This T cell receptor (beta chain) was captured by sequencing in a study of radiation and T cells in renal cell carcinoma. On the study more broadly: Nephrectomy followed 15 Gy stereotactic body radiation by 4 weeks. Study results and limitations: Top tumor clonotypes rose in blood 2 weeks post-radiation, then contracted. Pretreatment tumor biopsies were lacking, so baseline clonotypes are unknown.

Specified time point: blood 2 weeks post-SBRT. Treatment denoted: 15 Gy SBRT to primary tumor, nephrectomy 4 weeks later. After SBRT, blood was collected at 2 and 4 weeks, plus baseline. Generated by immunoSEQ multiplex PCR, the TCRdb table keeps only in-frame clones and is missing some. The data show about 130,000 clones, over 75% seen once. Details on this clone: Its antigen remains unknown.

This receptor was identified in a woman aged 55 to 70 with renal cell carcinoma. The source material was blood, sampled from a patient whose treatment included radiotherapy and nephrectomy.

CDR3 sequence: CASSYGPGDTEAFF. CDR3 bases: TGTGCCAGCAGTTACGGGCCAGGGGACACTGAAGCTTTCTTT. The chain joins TRBV6-5 to TRBJ1-1, with D possibly TRBD1 on 6 matching bases. The germline V gene has CDR1 MNHEY and CDR2 SVGAGI. V lost 2 bases to trimming and J lost 3 bases, with 10 bases between them. The CDR3 extends over 14 amino acids.